The 14 T cell receptor beta chains given below trace back to one sample, sequenced in a study of blood T cell repertoires in COVID-19. The assay was immunoSEQ multiplex PCR, and TCRdb's table has in-frame clones only and misses some. The repertoire holds some 380,000 clones, more than 65% seen once, with more than 0.85% in the top ten. Sequencing was carried out using peripheral blood. These TCRs come from a human donor with acute or convalescent COVID-19. The donor label of this sample is uncertain.

This chain links TRBV7-6 with TRBJ1-1; D unclear. The CDR3 contains 13 residues. Trimming stripped 1 base from V and 1 base from J, with 4 bases between. CDR1 SGHVS and CDR2 FNYEAQ come from the germline V gene. The CDR3 nucleotides are TGTGCCAGCAGCTTAGGCAGGAACACTGAAGCTTTCTTT. As protein: CASSLGRNTEAFF.

This sequence joins TRBV19 and TRBJ1-4, with D possibly TRBD1 on 5 matching bases. Germline CDR1 reads LNHDA; CDR2 reads SQIVND (reference sequence). The CDR3 loop spans 13 amino acids. V gave up 4 bases and J gave up 7 bases, with 10 bases separating them. CDR3 DNA: TGTGCCAGTAGTACCAGCGGGGGTGAAAAACTGTTTTTT. This translates into CASSTSGGEKLFF. Full variable domain (outside the CDR3, taken from reference TRBV19 and TRBJ1-4): DGGITQSPKYLFRKEGQNVTLSCEQNLNHDAMYWYRQDPGQGLRLIYYSQIVNDFQKGDIAEGYSVSREKKESFPLTVTSAQKNPTAFYLCASSTSGGEKLFFGSGTQLSVL.

The chain has TRBV25-1 and TRBJ1-2; weak D call: TRBD1 (6 bases). This CDR3 has 15 residues. V gave up 3 bases and J gave up 2 bases, with 13 bases separating them. The germline CDR1 and CDR2 sequences are MGHDK and SYGVNS. CDR3 loop: CASSEANRVNYGYTF. CDR3 bases: TGTGCCAGCAGTGAGGCCAACAGGGTCAACTATGGCTACACCTTC.

The chain links TRBV30 to TRBJ1-2, with a possible D match to TRBD1 (5 bases). The V gene lost 0 bases and the J gene lost 2 bases, with 16 bases spanning the gap. Germline CDR1 and CDR2: GTSNPN and SVGIG (reference sequence). CDR3 length: 16 amino acids. The CDR3 DNA is TGTGCCTGGAGTGTACGGGGGACCCGGCAGAACTATGGCTACACCTTC. Residues: CAWSVRGTRQNYGYTF.

The V gene is TRBV10-2, the J gene TRBJ1-5; perhaps TRBD1 as D (5 bases). The germline CDR1 and CDR2 sequences are WSHSY and SAAADI. This CDR3 contains 15 residues. With 8 bases removed from V and 7 bases from J, the gap between germline ends came to 21 bases. CDR3 DNA: TGCGCCAGCGCCCGAGGGTCGGCGGGGGACCAGCCCCAGCATTTT. It codes for CASARGSAGDQPQHF.

The V call is TRBV5-1, the J call TRBJ1-4; 10 positions agree with TRBD1. The CDR3 is 17 amino acids. J gave up 0 bases and V 5 bases, and 7 bases lay outside the gene matches. Per germline, CDR1 SGHRS and CDR2 YFSETQ. This chain's CDR3 is CASRGTGVTATNEKLFF. The CDR3 DNA reads as TGCGCCAGCAGGGGGACAGGGGTAACTGCAACTAATGAAAAACTGTTTTTT.

The V gene is TRBV11-1, the J gene TRBJ2-7; 7 bases fit TRBD1. The CDR3 is 15 residues long. Germline-derived CDR1 and CDR2 are SGHAT and FQDESV (reference sequence). The V segment lost 5 bases and the J segment 6 bases; nucleotides outside the gene matches: 13. CDR3 loop: CASSVDATGAREQYF. In DNA, the CDR3 is TGTGCCAGCAGCGTCGACGCCACAGGGGCCCGCGAGCAGTACTTC.

The gene calls are TRBV7-6 and TRBJ2-3; 14 bases align to TRBD2. V shed 5 bases and J 9 bases; nucleotides not matched to a gene: 16. The CDR3 has 18 residues. CDR1 is SGHVS, CDR2 FNYEAQ, per germline. CDR3 sequence reads: CASSGPLGGLAGVGTQYF. The CDR3 coding sequence is TGTGCCAGCAGCGGGCCCTTGGGGGGACTAGCGGGAGTAGGGACGCAGTATTTT.

The gene calls are TRBV10-2 and TRBJ2-4, with 9 bases identical to TRBD1. The germline V gene encodes CDR1 WSHSY and CDR2 SAAADI. The ends lost 3 bases at V and 4 bases at J; junction bases unmatched: 7. The length of the CDR3 is 16 residues. The CDR3 DNA follows: TGCGCCAGCAGTGATATACAGGGACAGGGAAAAAACATTCAGTACTTC. Protein product: CASSDIQGQGKNIQYF.

This chain links TRBV5-4 with TRBJ2-3, with TRBD2 matching over 9 bases. Germline lookup yields CDR1 SGHNT and CDR2 YYREEE (reference sequence). Losses at the gene ends were 2 bases for V and 8 bases for J; bases not matched to a gene: 12. The CDR3 contains 16 residues. CDR3 residues: CASSFSSGTTLGTQYF. CDR3 in DNA: TGTGCCAGCAGCTTCTCTAGCGGGACGACTCTGGGTACGCAGTATTTT.

The rearrangement joins TRBV29-1 to TRBJ1-3; D is perhaps TRBD1 (6 bases). The length of the CDR3 is 14 residues. Germline-derived CDR1 and CDR2 are SQVTM and ANQGSEA. V was cut by 7 bases and J by 0 bases, with 13 bases left in between. This CDR3 reads CSAGDRTSGNTIYF. As DNA, the CDR3 is TGCAGCGCGGGTGACAGGACCTCTGGAAACACCATATATTTT.

This clone showed up just a few times. The chain recombines TRBV2 with TRBJ1-5; D might be TRBD1 (6 bases). CDR1 SNHLY and CDR2 FYNNEI come from the germline V gene. The CDR3 length is 15 residues. V was clipped by 6 bases and J by 3 bases, with 15 bases between them. The CDR3, as DNA: TGTGCCAGCAGAATGAAGGGGACAAACAATCAGCCCCAGCATTTT. It specifies CASRMKGTNNQPQHF.

The V and J genes are TRBV28 and TRBJ1-6; D remains unclear. The length of the CDR3 is 12 residues. V lost 10 bases and J 7 bases, leaving 11 bases between the germline ends. Germline CDR1 MDHEN, CDR2 SYDVKM. CDR3 nucleotide sequence: TGTGCCACCGAGTCGGGGAATTCACCCCTCCACTTT. This gives the protein CATESGNSPLHF.

The rearrangement joins TRBV24-1 to TRBJ2-3; 8 nucleotides agree with TRBD1. The V segment lost 8 bases and the J segment 6 bases; nucleotides outside the gene matches: 6. The germline CDR1 and CDR2 sequences are KGHDR and SFDVKD. The CDR3 covers 13 residues. The CDR3 coding sequence is TGTGCCACCACAGACAGGGGCGGGGATACGCAGTATTTT. Its translation is CATTDRGGDTQYF.